There are a few counts of the clone carrying this T cell receptor delta chain. Its antigen is undetermined. After alphabeta T cell depletion, CD3+ Vdelta1+ Vdelta2- thymocytes were sorted. Sorted Vdelta1+ thymocytes were roughly 96% to 99.6% pure. Sequences come from RNA converted to cDNA by reverse transcription. Pooled V-gene forward primers with one constant-region reverse primer generated the CDR3 amplicons by multiplex PCR. TCRdb reanalyzed the multiplex PCR reads using CATT. This sample has roughly 25,000 delta-chain clones; 7.4% occur once, and the top ten carry roughly 0.9%. V lost 6 bases, J lost 2 bases, and 31 bases lay in between. The CDR3 has 20 residues. Germline V CDR1 and CDR2: TSWWSYY, QGS. The sample belongs to a study of Vδ1+ human thymocytes. Study findings and constraints: Despite high sort purity, roughly a fifth of thymic T cell receptor delta sequences were Vdelta2. Thymic TRG and TRD repertoires appeared highly polyclonal, with Gaussian CDR3 length distributions.

Material: Vdelta1+ gamma-delta thymocytes from the thymus. As for subset: FACS-sorted CD3+ TCRalphabeta- TCRVdelta1+ TCRVdelta2- thymocytes. This sequence joins TRDV1 and TRDJ1; no firm D call. The receptor was derived from a girl under two years old who had congenital heart surgery. For the CDR3, the DNA is TGTGCTCTTGGTAGAAAGGACGGCCTAACGACTACCGTTTGGACCGATAAACTCATCTTT. It is translated as CALGRKDGLTTTVWTDKLIF.